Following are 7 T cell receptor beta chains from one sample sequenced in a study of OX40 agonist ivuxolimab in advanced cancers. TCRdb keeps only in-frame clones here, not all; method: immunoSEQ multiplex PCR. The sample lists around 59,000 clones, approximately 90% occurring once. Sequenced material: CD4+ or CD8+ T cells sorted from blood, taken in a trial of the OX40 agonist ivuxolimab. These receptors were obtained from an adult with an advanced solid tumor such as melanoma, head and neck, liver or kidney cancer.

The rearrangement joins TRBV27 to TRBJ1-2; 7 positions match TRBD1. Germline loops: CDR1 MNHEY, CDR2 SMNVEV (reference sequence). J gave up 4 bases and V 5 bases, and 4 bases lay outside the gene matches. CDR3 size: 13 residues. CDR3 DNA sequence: TGTGCCAGCAGTAGAGGGACAGCCTATGGCTACACCTTC. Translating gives CASSRGTAYGYTF.

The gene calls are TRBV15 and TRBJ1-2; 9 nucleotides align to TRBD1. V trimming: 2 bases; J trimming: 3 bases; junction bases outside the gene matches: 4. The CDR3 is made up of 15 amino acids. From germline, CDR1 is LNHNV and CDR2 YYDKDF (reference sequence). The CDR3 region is CATSRPRDRDYGYTF. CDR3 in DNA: TGTGCCACCAGCAGACCGCGGGACAGGGACTATGGCTACACCTTC.

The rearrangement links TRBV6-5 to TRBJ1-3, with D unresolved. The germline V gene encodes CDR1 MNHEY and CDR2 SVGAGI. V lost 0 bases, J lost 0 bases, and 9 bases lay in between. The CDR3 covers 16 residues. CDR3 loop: CASSYSPFSSGNTIYF. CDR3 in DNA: TGTGCCAGCAGTTACTCGCCTTTTAGCTCTGGAAACACCATATATTTT.

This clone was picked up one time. CDR3 loop: CASSRVSGDQETQYF. CDR3 nucleotide sequence: TGTGCCAGCAGCCGAGTTTCAGGGGACCAAGAGACCCAGTACTTC. This chain links TRBV7-9 with TRBJ2-5, with a tentative D call TRBD1 (6 bases). The V gene lost 5 bases and the J gene lost 0 bases, with 13 bases spanning the gap. CDR3 size: 15 residues. CDR1 is SEHNR, CDR2 FQNEAQ, per germline (reference sequence).

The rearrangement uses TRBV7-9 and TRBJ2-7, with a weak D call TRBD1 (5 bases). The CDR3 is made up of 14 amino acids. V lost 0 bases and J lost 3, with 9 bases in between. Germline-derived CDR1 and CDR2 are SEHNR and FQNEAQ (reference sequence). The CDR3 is CASSLAGQNYEQYF. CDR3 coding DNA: TGTGCCAGCAGCTTAGCGGGGCAGAACTACGAGCAGTACTTC.

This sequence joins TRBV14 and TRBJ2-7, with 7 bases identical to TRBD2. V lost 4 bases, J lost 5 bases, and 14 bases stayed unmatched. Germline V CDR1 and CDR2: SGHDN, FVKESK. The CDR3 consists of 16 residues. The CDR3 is CASSLRVGRGAHEQYF. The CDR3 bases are TGTGCCAGCAGCCTAAGGGTAGGGAGGGGAGCCCACGAGCAGTACTTC.

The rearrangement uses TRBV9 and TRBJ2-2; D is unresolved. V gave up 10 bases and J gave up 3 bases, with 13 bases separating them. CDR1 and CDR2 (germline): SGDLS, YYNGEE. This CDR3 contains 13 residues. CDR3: CARVRIHTGELFF. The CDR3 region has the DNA TGTGCCCGCGTACGGATTCACACCGGGGAGCTGTTTTTT.